A selection of T cell receptor beta chains follows, all from one sample in a study of T-cell memory formation after mild COVID-19. TCRdb recomputed calls from the 5' RACE reads with MiXCR, one row per CDR3 protein. In the table there are some 150,000 distinct CDR3 sequences, about 6.1% of which are singletons. Sequenced input: PBMCs or a T cell subset sorted from them (not recorded which). Receptors originate from an adult woman who had mild COVID-19 (a few samples of this study predate the infection). Cell type and time point are not known. Both conserved end residues are part of each CDR3. A D gene is named only where the DNA matches it firmly. The listing skips clone size in some rows; elsewhere it reads once, few, many or a size class.

>17|TRBV4-3|.|TRBJ1-2|many
CASSQEAPGSGIRGYTF
TGCGCCAGCAGCCAAGAGGCTCCTGGTTCAGGGATCCGGGGCTACACCTTC
>14|TRBV7-9|TRBD1|TRBJ1-1|many
CASSTTGAHTEAFF
TGTGCCAGCAGCACGACAGGGGCGCACACTGAAGCTTTCTTT
>15|TRBV25-1|.|TRBJ1-5|many
CASSGQEFSNQPQHF
TGTGCCAGCAGTGGACAGGAATTTAGCAATCAGCCCCAGCATTTT
>14|TRBV3-1|.|TRBJ1-5|.
CASSPGRHNQPQHF
TGTGCCAGCAGCCCTGGAAGGCACAATCAGCCCCAGCATTTT
>17|TRBV5-1|TRBD1|TRBJ2-3|few
CASSWDPGTGFTDTQYF
TGCGCCAGCAGCTGGGACCCCGGGACAGGCTTCACAGATACGCAGTATTTT
>12|TRBV5-1|.|TRBJ2-5|many
CASGGAGETQYF
TGCGCCAGCGGCGGAGCCGGAGAGACCCAGTACTTC
>14|TRBV24-1|TRBD1|TRBJ1-5|few
CATKQGGGNQPQHF
TGTGCCACCAAGCAGGGGGGTGGGAATCAGCCCCAGCATTTT
>10|TRBV12-3/TRBV12-4|.|TRBJ1-1|few
CASSLREAFF
TGTGCCAGCAGTTTAAGGGAGGCTTTCTTT
>14|TRBV12-3/TRBV12-4|.|TRBJ2-1|many
CASSSGWTYNEQFF
TGTGCCAGCAGCTCAGGGTGGACCTACAATGAGCAGTTCTTC
>14|TRBV12-3/TRBV12-4|.|TRBJ2-1|many
CASRRQSTYNEQFF
TGTGCCAGCAGACGACAGTCAACCTACAATGAGCAGTTCTTC
>14|TRBV20-1|TRBD2|TRBJ2-7|many
CSARDLRGAIEQYF
TGCAGTGCTAGAGATCTGCGGGGGGCGATCGAGCAGTACTTC
>14|TRBV6-6|TRBD2|TRBJ2-5|many
CASRREVDEETQYF
TGTGCCAGCAGACGGGAGGTGGATGAAGAGACCCAGTACTTC
>15|TRBV7-2|TRBD1|TRBJ2-2|many
CASSPFGQGTGELFF
TGTGCCAGCAGCCCATTCGGACAGGGGACCGGGGAGCTGTTTTTT
>18|TRBV7-2|TRBD2|TRBJ2-1|few
CASREGLAADHSNNEQFF
TGTGCCAGCAGGGAGGGACTAGCGGCCGATCATAGCAACAATGAGCAGTTCTTC
>14|TRBV7-6|.|TRBJ2-5|.
CASSTIADQETQYF
TGTGCCAGCAGCACAATAGCGGACCAAGAGACCCAGTACTTC
>17|TRBV3-1|.|TRBJ1-3|many
CASSPNAGRDTGNTIYF
TGTGCCAGCAGCCCTAATGCCGGCCGGGACACTGGAAACACCATATATTTT
>12|TRBV25-1|.|TRBJ1-4|.
CASSESGGELFF
TGTGCCAGCAGTGAATCCGGGGGAGAACTGTTTTTT
>11|TRBV20-1|.|TRBJ1-1|few
CSAEAVTEAFF
TGCAGTGCAGAGGCCGTTACTGAAGCTTTCTTT
>15|TRBV5-1|TRBD1|TRBJ2-3|many
CASSLTGQGTDTQYF
TGCGCCAGCAGCCTGACGGGACAGGGGACAGATACGCAGTATTTT
>13|TRBV14|.|TRBJ1-1|.
CASSQRAGAEAFF
TGTGCCAGCAGCCAAAGAGCTGGGGCTGAAGCTTTCTTT
>17|TRBV24-1|TRBD2|TRBJ2-1|many
CATSDLELAGGQNEQFF
TGTGCCACCAGTGATTTGGAACTAGCGGGGGGGCAGAATGAGCAGTTCTTC
>15|TRBV7-2|.|TRBJ1-2|.
CASSHRGGWDYGYTF
TGTGCCAGCAGCCACAGAGGGGGATGGGACTATGGCTACACCTTC
>12|TRBV2|.|TRBJ2-2|few
CASSFDPGELFF
TGTGCCAGCAGTTTCGACCCCGGGGAGCTGTTTTTT
>17|TRBV6-5|TRBD1|TRBJ1-1|.
CASSSGDRGLWNTEAFF
TGTGCCAGCAGCTCGGGGGACAGGGGTTTGTGGAACACTGAAGCTTTCTTT
>13|TRBV5-1|.|TRBJ2-2|many
CASSLEGTGELFF
TGCGCCAGCAGCTTGGAAGGGACCGGGGAGCTGTTTTTT
>16|TRBV2|TRBD2|TRBJ2-3|few
CASRVPGGTSGITQYF
TGTGCCAGCAGAGTTCCTGGCGGAACTAGCGGGATTACGCAGTATTTT
>13|TRBV30|.|TRBJ1-2|few
CAWSERRGAHGTF
TGTGCCTGGAGTGAGAGGCGGGGGGCGCACGGCACCTTC
>18|TRBV7-2|TRBD2|TRBJ2-3|many
CASSPRLAGGLSTDTQYF
TGTGCCAGCAGCCCGAGACTAGCGGGGGGCCTAAGCACAGATACGCAGTATTTT
>13|TRBV20-1|.|TRBJ1-1|many
CSARTGARAEAFF
TGCAGTGCGAGAACGGGGGCTCGGGCTGAAGCTTTCTTT
>14|TRBV12-3/TRBV12-4|.|TRBJ2-7|few
CASSRRSETYEQYF
TGTGCCAGCAGCCGGAGGTCCGAAACCTACGAGCAGTACTTC
>14|TRBV5-6|TRBD2|TRBJ2-3|many
CASSFSGSTDTQYF
TGTGCCAGCAGCTTTAGCGGGAGCACAGATACGCAGTATTTT
>16|TRBV24-1|TRBD1|TRBJ2-7|few
CATSDPRQGAIYEQYF
TGTGCCACCAGTGACCCGCGACAGGGGGCGATTTACGAGCAGTACTTC
>13|TRBV9|.|TRBJ2-1|few
CASSVAESNEQFF
TGTGCCAGCAGCGTTGCAGAATCCAATGAGCAGTTCTTC
>15|TRBV10-3|.|TRBJ2-7|many
CATMGRRTEAYEQYF
TGTGCCACGATGGGGCGTCGGACAGAGGCCTACGAGCAGTACTTC
>13|TRBV12-3/TRBV12-4|TRBD2|TRBJ2-3|many
CASTTSGGRSQYF
TGTGCCAGCACGACTAGCGGGGGCCGGTCCCAGTATTTT
>15|TRBV3-1|.|TRBJ2-7|few
CASSQGASLTYEQYF
TGTGCCAGCAGCCAAGGGGCTAGCCTGACCTACGAGCAGTACTTC
>13|TRBV15|TRBD1|TRBJ1-2|.
CATSQGGGYGYTF
TGTGCCACCAGCCAGGGGGGGGGCTATGGCTACACCTTC